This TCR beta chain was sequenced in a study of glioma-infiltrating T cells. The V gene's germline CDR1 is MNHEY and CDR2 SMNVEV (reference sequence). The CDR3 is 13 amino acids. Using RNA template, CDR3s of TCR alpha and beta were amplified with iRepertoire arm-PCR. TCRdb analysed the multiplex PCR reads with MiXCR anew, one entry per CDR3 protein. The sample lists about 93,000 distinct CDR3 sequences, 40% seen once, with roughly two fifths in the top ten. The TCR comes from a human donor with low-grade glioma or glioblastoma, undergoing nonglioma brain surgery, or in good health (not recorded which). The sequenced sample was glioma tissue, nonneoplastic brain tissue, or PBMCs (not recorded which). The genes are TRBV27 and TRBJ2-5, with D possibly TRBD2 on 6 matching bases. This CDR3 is CGSTTGVQETQYF. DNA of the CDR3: TGTGGCAGTACTACGGGAGTACAAGAGACCCAGTACTTC.